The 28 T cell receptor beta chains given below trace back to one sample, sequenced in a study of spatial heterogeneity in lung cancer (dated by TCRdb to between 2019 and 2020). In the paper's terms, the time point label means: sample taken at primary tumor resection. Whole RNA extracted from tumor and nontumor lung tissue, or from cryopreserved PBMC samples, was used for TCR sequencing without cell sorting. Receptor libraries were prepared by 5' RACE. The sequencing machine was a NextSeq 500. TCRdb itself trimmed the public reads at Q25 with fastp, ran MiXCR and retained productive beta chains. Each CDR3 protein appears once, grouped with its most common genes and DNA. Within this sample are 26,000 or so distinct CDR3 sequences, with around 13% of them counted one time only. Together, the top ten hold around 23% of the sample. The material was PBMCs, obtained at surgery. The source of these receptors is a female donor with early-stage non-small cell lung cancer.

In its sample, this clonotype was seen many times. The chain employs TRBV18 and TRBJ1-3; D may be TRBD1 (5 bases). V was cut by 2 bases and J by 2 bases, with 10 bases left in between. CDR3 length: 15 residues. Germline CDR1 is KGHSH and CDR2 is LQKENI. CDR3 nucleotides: TGTGCCAGCTCACCAGGAAGGGGACCTGGAAACACCATATATTTT. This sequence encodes CASSPGRGPGNTIYF.

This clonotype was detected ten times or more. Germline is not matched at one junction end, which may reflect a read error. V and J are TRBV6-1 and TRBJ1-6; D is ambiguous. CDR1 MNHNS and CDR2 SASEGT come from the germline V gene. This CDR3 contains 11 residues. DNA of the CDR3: TGTGCCAGCACTGAATGGCCACCCCTCCACTTT. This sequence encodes CASTEWPPLHF.

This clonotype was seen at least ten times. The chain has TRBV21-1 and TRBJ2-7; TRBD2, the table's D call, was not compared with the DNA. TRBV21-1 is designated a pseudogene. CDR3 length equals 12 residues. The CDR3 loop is CASSEGSYEQYV. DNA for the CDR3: TGTGCCAGCAGTGAGGGATCCTACGAGCAGTACGTC.

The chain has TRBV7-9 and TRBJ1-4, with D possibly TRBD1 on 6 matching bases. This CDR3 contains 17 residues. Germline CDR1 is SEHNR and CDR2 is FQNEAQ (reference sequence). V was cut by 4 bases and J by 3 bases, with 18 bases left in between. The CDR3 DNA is TGTGCCAGCAGCTCCGAAGCAATAGGGGGGGCTAATGAAAAACTGTTTTTT. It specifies CASSSEAIGGANEKLFF. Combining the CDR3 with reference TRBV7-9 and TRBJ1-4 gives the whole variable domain DTGVSQNPRHKITKRGQNVTFRCDPISEHNRLYWYRQTLGQGPEFLTYFQNEAQLEKSRLLSDRFSAERPKGSFSTLEIQRTEQGDSAMYLCASSSEAIGGANEKLFFGSGTQLSVL.

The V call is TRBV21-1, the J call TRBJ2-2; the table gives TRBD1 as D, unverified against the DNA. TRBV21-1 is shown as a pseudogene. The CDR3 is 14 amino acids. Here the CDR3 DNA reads TGTGCCAGCAGCTCCGGGGGAGACACCGGGGAGCTGTTTTTT. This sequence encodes CASSSGGDTGELFF.

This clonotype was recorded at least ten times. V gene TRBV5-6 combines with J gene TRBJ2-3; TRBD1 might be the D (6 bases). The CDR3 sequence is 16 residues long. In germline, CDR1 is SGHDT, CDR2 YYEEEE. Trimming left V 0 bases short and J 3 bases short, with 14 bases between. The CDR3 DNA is TGTGCCAGCAGCTTGGTTGGGGGCGCGGCGACAGATACGCAGTATTTT. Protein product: CASSLVGGAATDTQYF.

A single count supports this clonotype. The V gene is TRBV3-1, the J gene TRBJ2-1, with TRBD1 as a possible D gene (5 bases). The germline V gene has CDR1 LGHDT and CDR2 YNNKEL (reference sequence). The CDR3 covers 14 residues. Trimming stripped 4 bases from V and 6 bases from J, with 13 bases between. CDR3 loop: CASSRPTGFNEQFF. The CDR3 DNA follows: TGTGCCAGCAGCCGCCCAACAGGTTTCAATGAGCAGTTCTTC.

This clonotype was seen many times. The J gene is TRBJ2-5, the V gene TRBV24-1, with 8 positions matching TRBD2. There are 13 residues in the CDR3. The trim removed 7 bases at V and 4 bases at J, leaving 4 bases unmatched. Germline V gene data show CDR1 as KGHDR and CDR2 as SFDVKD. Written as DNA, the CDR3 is TGTGCCACCAGCAGGGCGGGAGGAGAGACCCAGTACTTC. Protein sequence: CATSRAGGETQYF.

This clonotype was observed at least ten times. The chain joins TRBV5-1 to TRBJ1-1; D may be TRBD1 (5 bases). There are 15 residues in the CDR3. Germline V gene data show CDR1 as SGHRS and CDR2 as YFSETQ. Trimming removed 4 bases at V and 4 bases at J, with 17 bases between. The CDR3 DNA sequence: TGCGCCAGCAGCCCATCAACACCAGGGACCACTGAAGCTTTCTTT. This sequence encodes CASSPSTPGTTEAFF.

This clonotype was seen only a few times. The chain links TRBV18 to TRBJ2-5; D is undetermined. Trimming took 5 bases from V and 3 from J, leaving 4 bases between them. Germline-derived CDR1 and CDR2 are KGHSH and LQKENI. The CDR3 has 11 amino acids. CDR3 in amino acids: CASSAEETQYF. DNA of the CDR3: TGTGCCAGCTCAGCCGAAGAGACCCAGTACTTC.

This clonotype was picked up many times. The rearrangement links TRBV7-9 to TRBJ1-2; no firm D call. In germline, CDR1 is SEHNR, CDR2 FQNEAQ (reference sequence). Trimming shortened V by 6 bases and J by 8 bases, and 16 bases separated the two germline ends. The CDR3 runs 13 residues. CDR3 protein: CASSPRLGSGYTF. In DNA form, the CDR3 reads TGTGCCAGCAGTCCACGGCTAGGTTCGGGCTACACCTTC. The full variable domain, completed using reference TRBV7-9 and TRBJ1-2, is DTGVSQNPRHKITKRGQNVTFRCDPISEHNRLYWYRQTLGQGPEFLTYFQNEAQLEKSRLLSDRFSAERPKGSFSTLEIQRTEQGDSAMYLCASSPRLGSGYTFGSGTRLTVV.

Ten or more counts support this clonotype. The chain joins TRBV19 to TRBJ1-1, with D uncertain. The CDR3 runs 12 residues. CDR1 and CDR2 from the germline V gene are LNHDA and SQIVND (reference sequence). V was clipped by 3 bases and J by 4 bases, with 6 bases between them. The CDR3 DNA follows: TGTGCCAGTAGTATCGGTAGCACTGAAGCTTTCTTT. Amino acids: CASSIGSTEAFF. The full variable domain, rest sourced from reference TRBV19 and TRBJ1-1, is DGGITQSPKYLFRKEGQNVTLSCEQNLNHDAMYWYRQDPGQGLRLIYYSQIVNDFQKGDIAEGYSVSREKKESFPLTVTSAQKNPTAFYLCASSIGSTEAFFGQGTRLTVV.

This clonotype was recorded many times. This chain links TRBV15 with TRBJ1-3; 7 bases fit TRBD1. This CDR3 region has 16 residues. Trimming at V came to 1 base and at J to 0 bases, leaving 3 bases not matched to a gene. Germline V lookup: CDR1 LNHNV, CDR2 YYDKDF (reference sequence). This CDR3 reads CATSRGQGLSGNTIYF. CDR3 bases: TGTGCCACCAGCAGAGGACAGGGACTCTCTGGAAACACCATATATTTT. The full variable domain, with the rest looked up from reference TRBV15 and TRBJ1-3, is DAMVIQNPRYQVTQFGKPVTLSCSQTLNHNVMYWYQQKSSQAPKLLFHYYDKDFNNEADTPDNFQSRRPNTSFCFLDIRSPGLGDTAMYLCATSRGQGLSGNTIYFGEGSWLTVV.

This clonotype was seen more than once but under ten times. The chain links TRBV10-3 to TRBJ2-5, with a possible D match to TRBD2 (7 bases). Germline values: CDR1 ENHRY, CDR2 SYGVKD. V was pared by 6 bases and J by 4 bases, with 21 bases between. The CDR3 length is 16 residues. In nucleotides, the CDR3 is TGTGCCATCAGCGATCCATTCGAGGGGGGGAGAGAGACCCAGTACTTC. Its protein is CAISDPFEGGRETQYF.

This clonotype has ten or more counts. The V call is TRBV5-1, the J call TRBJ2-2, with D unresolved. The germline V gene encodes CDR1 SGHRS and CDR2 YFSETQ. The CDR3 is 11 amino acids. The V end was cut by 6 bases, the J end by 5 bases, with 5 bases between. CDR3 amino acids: CASTLTGELFF. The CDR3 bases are TGCGCCAGCACCCTAACCGGGGAGCTGTTTTTT.

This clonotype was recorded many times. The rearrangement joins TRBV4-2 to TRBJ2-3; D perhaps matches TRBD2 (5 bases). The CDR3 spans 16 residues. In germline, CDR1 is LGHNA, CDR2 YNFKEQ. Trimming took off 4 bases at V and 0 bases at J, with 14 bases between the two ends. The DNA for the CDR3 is TGTGCCAGCAGCCTCGACGGGATGCCTAGCACAGATACGCAGTATTTT. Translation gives CASSLDGMPSTDTQYF.

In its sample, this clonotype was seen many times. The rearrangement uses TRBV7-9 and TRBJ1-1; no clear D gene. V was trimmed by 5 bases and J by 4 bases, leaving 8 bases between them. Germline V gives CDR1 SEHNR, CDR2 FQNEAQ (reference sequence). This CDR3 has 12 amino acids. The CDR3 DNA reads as TGTGCCAGCAGCGTAGACGGCACTGAAGCTTTCTTT. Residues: CASSVDGTEAFF.

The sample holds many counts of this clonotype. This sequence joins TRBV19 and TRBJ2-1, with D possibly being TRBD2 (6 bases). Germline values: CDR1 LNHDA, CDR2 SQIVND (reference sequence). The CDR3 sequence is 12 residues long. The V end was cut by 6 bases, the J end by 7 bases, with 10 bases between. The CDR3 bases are TGTGCCAGTAGGGCGGGGATAAATGAGCAGTTCTTC. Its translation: CASRAGINEQFF.

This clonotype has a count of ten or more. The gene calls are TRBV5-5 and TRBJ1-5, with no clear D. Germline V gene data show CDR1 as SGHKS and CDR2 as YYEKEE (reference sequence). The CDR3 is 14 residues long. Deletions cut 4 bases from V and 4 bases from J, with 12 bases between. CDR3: CASSIEVVNQPQHF. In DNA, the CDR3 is TGTGCCAGCAGCATAGAAGTCGTAAATCAGCCCCAGCATTTT.

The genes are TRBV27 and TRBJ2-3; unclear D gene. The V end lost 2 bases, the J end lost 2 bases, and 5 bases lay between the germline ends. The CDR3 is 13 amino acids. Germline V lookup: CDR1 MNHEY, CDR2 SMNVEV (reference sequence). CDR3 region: CASSLISTDTQYF. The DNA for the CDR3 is TGTGCCAGCAGTTTAATCTCCACAGATACGCAGTATTTT.

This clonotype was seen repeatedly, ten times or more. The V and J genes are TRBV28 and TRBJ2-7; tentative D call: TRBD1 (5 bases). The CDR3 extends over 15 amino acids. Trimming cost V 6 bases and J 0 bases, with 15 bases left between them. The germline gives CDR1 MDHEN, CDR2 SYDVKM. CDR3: CASSQGRPSSYEQYF. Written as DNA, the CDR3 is TGTGCCAGCAGCCAGGGTAGGCCAAGCTCCTACGAGCAGTACTTC.

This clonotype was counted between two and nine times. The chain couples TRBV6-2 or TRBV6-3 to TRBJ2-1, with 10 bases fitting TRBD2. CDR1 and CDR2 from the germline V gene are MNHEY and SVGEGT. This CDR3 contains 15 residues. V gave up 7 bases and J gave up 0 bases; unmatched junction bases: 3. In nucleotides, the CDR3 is TGTGCCAGCAACTTAGCGGGAGGCTCCTACAATGAGCAGTTCTTC. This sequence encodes CASNLAGGSYNEQFF.

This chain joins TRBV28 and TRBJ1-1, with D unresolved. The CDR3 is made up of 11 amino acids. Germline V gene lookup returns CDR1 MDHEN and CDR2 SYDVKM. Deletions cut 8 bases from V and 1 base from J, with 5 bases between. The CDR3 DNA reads TGTGCCAGCCGGTCGAACACTGAAGCTTTCTTT. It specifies CASRSNTEAFF.

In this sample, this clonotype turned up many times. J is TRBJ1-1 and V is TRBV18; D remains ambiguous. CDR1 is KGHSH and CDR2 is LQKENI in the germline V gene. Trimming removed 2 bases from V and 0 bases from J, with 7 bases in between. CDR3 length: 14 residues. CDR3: CASSPSTMNTEAFF. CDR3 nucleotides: TGTGCCAGCTCACCAAGTACGATGAACACTGAAGCTTTCTTT.

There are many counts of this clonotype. CDR3 sequence reads: CASGPDRNNQPQHF. As DNA, the CDR3 is TGTGCCAGCGGGCCGGACAGGAACAATCAGCCCCAGCATTTT. The chain employs TRBV2 and TRBJ1-5; TRBD1 matches at 7 bases. Germline V gives CDR1 SNHLY, CDR2 FYNNEI. This CDR3 is 14 amino acids long. V shed 8 bases and J 3 bases; nucleotides not matched to a gene: 7.

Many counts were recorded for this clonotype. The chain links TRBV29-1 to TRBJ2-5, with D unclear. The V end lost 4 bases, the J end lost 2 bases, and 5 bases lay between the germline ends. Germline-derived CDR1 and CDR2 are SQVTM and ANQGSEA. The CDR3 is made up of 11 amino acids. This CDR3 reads CSVVKQETQYF. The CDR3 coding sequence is TGCAGCGTTGTTAAGCAAGAGACCCAGTACTTC.

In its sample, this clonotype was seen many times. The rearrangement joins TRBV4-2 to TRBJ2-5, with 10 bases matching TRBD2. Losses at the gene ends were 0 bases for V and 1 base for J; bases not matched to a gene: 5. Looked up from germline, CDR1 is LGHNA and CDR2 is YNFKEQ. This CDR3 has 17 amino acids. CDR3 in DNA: TGTGCCAGCAGCCAAGATGGTGTAGCGGGGGGCCAAGAGACCCAGTACTTC. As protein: CASSQDGVAGGQETQYF.

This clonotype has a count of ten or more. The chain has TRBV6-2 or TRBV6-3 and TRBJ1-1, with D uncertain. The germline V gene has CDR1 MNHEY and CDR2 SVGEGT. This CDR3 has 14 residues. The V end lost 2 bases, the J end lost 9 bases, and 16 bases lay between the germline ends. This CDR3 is CASSYGLWQGKAFF. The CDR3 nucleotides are TGTGCCAGCAGTTACGGGCTGTGGCAAGGCAAAGCTTTCTTT.